This T cell receptor (beta chain) was sequenced for a study of vaccination effects on CD4 cells after COVID-19. Study-wide results and caveats: Healthy vaccinees' vaccine-induced clones included only 1 of 255 that recognized common cold coronaviruses.

TCRdb keeps only in-frame clones here, not all; method: immunoSEQ multiplex PCR. Among 73,000 or so clones listed, 60% to 85% were seen once. This clone was seen once. Its target is not known. The germline V gene encodes CDR1 SGHDT and CDR2 YYEEEE. This CDR3 is built from 14 residues. V was clipped by 3 bases and J by 2 bases, with 10 bases between them. Within the ViraFEST assay, antigen-specific CD4+ T cells underwent expansion with viral peptide pools prior to sequencing. Culture lasted about nine days before CD4+ T cell isolation. Nucleocapsid antibodies stayed negative before and after vaccination, showing no earlier SARS-CoV-2 infection. Half-medium replacement with IL-2 medium occurred on days 3 and 7.

The receptor comes from a human donor who received a COVID-19 vaccine. This sequence joins TRBV5-6 and TRBJ2-3, with D possibly matching TRBD1 (5 bases). Here the sequenced sample was CD4+ T cells from PBMCs cultured with SARS-CoV-2 spike peptides, taken before COVID-19 vaccination. CDR3 in DNA: TGTGCCAGCAGCTCACTCAGGGTCACAGATACGCAGTATTTT. Its translation: CASSSLRVTDTQYF.